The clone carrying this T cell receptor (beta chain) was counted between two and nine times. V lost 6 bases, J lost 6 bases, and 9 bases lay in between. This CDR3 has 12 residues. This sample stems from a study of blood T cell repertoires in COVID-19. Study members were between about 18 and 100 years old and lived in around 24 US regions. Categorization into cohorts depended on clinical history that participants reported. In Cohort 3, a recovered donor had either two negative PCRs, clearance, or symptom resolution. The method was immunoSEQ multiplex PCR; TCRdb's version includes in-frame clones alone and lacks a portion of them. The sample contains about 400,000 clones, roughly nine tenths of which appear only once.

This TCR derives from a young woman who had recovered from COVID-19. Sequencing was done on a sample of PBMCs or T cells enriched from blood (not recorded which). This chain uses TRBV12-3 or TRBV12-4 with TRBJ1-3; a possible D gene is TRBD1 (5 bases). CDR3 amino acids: CASRPTVNTIYF. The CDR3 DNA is TGTGCCAGCAGACCGACAGTAAACACCATATATTTT.